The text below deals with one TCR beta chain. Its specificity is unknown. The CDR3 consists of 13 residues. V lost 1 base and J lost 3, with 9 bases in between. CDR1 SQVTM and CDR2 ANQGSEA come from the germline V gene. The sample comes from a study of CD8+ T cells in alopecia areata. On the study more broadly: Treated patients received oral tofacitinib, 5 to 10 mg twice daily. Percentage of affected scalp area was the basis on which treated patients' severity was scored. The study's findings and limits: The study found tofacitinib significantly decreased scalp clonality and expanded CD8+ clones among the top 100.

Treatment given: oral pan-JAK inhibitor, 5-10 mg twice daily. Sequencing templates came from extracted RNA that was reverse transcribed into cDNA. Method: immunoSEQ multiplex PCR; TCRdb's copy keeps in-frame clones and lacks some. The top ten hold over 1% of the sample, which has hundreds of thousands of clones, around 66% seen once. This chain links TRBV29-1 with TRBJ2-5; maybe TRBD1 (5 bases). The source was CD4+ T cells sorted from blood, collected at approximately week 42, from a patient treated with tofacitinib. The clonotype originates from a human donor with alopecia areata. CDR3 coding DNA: TGCAGCGTTGAAGGGGGCAGGAAAGAGACCCAGTACTTC. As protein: CSVEGGRKETQYF.